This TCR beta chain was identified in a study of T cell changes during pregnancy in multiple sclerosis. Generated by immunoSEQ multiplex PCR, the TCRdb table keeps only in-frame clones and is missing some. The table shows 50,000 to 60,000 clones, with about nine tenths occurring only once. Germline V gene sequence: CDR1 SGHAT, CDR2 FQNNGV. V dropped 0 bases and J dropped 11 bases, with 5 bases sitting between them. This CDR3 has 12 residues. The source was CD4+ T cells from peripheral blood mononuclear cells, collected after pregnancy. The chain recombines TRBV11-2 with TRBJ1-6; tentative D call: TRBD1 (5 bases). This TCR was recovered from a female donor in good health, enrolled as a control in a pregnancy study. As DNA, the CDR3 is TGTGCCAGCAGCTTAGAAGGGGCACCCCTCCACTTT. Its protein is CASSLEGAPLHF.